These 4 T cell receptor beta chains came from one sample sequenced in a study of shared clonotypes between healthy human individuals. The repertoire was sequenced with immunoSEQ multiplex PCR; TCRdb's copy has only in-frame clones and lacks some. The sample lists 2 million to 2.5 million clones, 85% to 95% seen once, with approximately 0.41% in the top ten. Sequencing input: naive CD4+ T cells from PBMCs. Subset meaning: CD45RA+ positively selected. These receptors originate from a man in his late teens or twenties in good health. Some clones in this sample may be carry-over from other donors' samples.

This chain connects TRBV7-9 to TRBJ2-3; 7 bases fit TRBD1. CDR3 length: 16 residues. From germline, CDR1 is SEHNR and CDR2 FQNEAQ (reference sequence). J was trimmed by 2 bases and V by 3 bases; bases with no gene match: 8. For the CDR3, the DNA is TGTGCCAGCAGCTTTTCGACAGGGTTCCTCACAGATACGCAGTATTTT. Protein sequence: CASSFSTGFLTDTQYF.

This chain connects TRBV18 to TRBJ2-1, with D maybe TRBD1 (6 bases). Germline V lookup: CDR1 KGHSH, CDR2 LQKENI. V gave up 3 bases and J gave up 7 bases, with 16 bases separating them. The CDR3 length is 15 residues. The CDR3 DNA is TGTGCCAGCTCACCGGCTGAGGGGGTGCGAAATGAGCAGTTCTTC. Protein: CASSPAEGVRNEQFF.

This clone was observed once. The chain combines TRBV4-1 with TRBJ1-3; D remains unclear. CDR3 size: 15 residues. V shed 1 base and J shed 3 bases, with 10 bases lying between them. Germline V gene lookup returns CDR1 MGHRA and CDR2 YSYEKL. CDR3 sequence (DNA): TGCGCCAGCAGCCAAGTTGCCCAGATTGGAAACACCATATATTTT. As protein: CASSQVAQIGNTIYF.

The rearrangement joins TRBV5-1 to TRBJ2-7; D gene unclear. This CDR3 contains 14 residues. Germline V gene sequence: CDR1 SGHRS, CDR2 YFSETQ. The V end was cut by 0 bases, the J end by 2 bases, with 9 bases between. The CDR3 here is CASSLAVLPYEQYF. DNA of the CDR3: TGCGCCAGCAGCTTGGCGGTCCTACCCTACGAGCAGTACTTC.